The 16 T cell receptor beta chains reported below all come from one sample, sequenced in a study of cytomegalovirus exposure and HLA in healthy donors. The PCR had 60 Vbeta and 13 Jbeta primers. Produced via immunoSEQ multiplex PCR; TCRdb's table is partial and in-frame only. The data hold approximately 160,000 clones, with just over 75% observed a single time. Sequencing was performed on PBMCs. These receptors were collected from a woman aged 25 to 39 in good health and CMV-seropositive.

The V and J genes are TRBV27 and TRBJ1-6; 8 bases fit TRBD1. Germline V CDR1 and CDR2: MNHEY, SMNVEV (reference sequence). The CDR3 totals 14 residues. The V gene end was trimmed by 6 bases and the J gene end by 10 bases; junction bases not matched to a gene: 8. The CDR3 nucleotides read TGTGCCAGCAGCCAGGACAGGGTATGGTCACCCCTCCACTTT. Translated: CASSQDRVWSPLHF.

V and J are TRBV6-5 and TRBJ2-7; the match to TRBD2 covers 11 bases. Germline V lookup: CDR1 MNHEY, CDR2 SVGAGI. Trimming at V came to 4 bases and at J to 6 bases, leaving 11 bases not matched to a gene. The CDR3 runs 16 residues. In DNA form, the CDR3 reads TGTGCCAGCAGTTCCCCTTCACTAGCGGGAGCGGGCGAGCAGTACTTC. As protein: CASSSPSLAGAGEQYF.

The rearrangement joins TRBV28 to TRBJ2-3, with 12 bases aligning to TRBD2. After removal of 8 bases from V and 4 bases from J, the junction contained 1 base not matched to a gene. The CDR3 loop spans 13 amino acids. Germline-derived CDR1 and CDR2 are MDHEN and SYDVKM. The CDR3 here is CASLAGGSDTQYF. The CDR3 DNA sequence: TGTGCCAGCCTAGCGGGAGGGTCAGATACGCAGTATTTT.

This clone turned up a few times. CDR3 coding DNA: TGTGCCAGCAGTCCCCGACTAGCGGGAGAGGCCTACGAGCAGTACTTC. Its translation: CASSPRLAGEAYEQYF. The V and J genes are TRBV27 and TRBJ2-7; 12 nucleotides line up with TRBD2. Trimming cost V 5 bases and J 2 bases; bases outside gene matches: 7. Germline V CDR1 and CDR2: MNHEY, SMNVEV (reference sequence). This CDR3 is 16 amino acids long.

The chain has TRBV10-2 and TRBJ1-1; D is possibly TRBD1 (6 bases). Germline loops: CDR1 WSHSY, CDR2 SAAADI. V lost 7 bases and J 2 bases, leaving 17 bases between the germline ends. CDR3 length: 15 residues. In DNA form, the CDR3 reads TGCGCCAGCATCATGACCTCGACAGGCAACACTGAAGCTTTCTTT. Translated: CASIMTSTGNTEAFF.

CDR3 in DNA: TGCGCCAGCAGCCAAGCAGTTACAGGGGGTGGGGAGCTGTTTTTT. Its protein product is CASSQAVTGGGELFF. V gene TRBV4-3 combines with J gene TRBJ2-2; 8 bases match TRBD1. The length of the CDR3 is 15 residues. V lost 1 base, J lost 8 bases, and 6 bases stayed unmatched. CDR1 is LGHNA and CDR2 is YSLEER in the germline V gene.

The chain carries TRBV2 and TRBJ1-2; 12 bases are shared with TRBD1. Per germline, CDR1 SNHLY and CDR2 FYNNEI. This CDR3 has 15 amino acids. The J segment lost 8 bases and the V segment lost 8 bases, leaving 12 bases of the junction unmatched. The CDR3, as DNA: TGTGCCAGCCGACTTTTGGGACAGGGGGCTTACGGCTACACCTTC. Translation gives CASRLLGQGAYGYTF.

The CDR3 reads CASGQGHEQYF. In DNA, the CDR3 is TGTGCCAGCGGACAGGGCCACGAGCAGTACTTC. The J gene is TRBJ2-7, the V gene TRBV6-6, with 8 bases matching TRBD1. In germline, CDR1 is MNHNY, CDR2 SVGAGI (reference sequence). Unmatched junction bases numbered 2, after V lost 8 bases and J lost 5 bases. This CDR3 spans 11 amino acids.

The gene calls are TRBV7-2 and TRBJ2-1; TRBD2 matches at 11 bases. This CDR3 comprises 16 residues. Germline CDR1 reads SGHTA; CDR2 reads FQGNSA. The junction had 14 bases not matched to a gene; V was cut back by 7 bases and J by 9 bases. CDR3 coding DNA: TGTGCCAGCACCGTAGCGGGGGGGCCCTTAGGAGGTGAGCAGTTCTTC. It yields the protein CASTVAGGPLGGEQFF.

The CDR3 here is CASSQQGDTYNEQFF. The DNA for the CDR3 is TGCGCCAGCAGCCAACAGGGGGACACTTACAATGAGCAGTTCTTC. The rearrangement uses TRBV4-1 and TRBJ2-1; TRBD1 matches at 7 bases. The CDR3 runs 15 residues. Germline V gene lookup returns CDR1 MGHRA and CDR2 YSYEKL. V lost 2 bases, J lost 4 bases, and 5 bases stayed unmatched.

The CDR3 spells CASEGREGRMNIQYF. Here the CDR3 DNA reads TGTGCCAGCGAAGGGCGGGAGGGCCGGATGAACATTCAGTACTTC. V usage is TRBV13 and J usage is TRBJ2-4, with 9 bases aligning to TRBD2. The germline V gene has CDR1 PRHDT and CDR2 FYEKMQ (reference sequence). CDR3 length: 15 amino acids. V was pared by 8 bases and J by 7 bases, with 12 bases of the junction left unmatched.

The chain is built from TRBV7-6 and TRBJ2-4, with D possibly being TRBD1 (5 bases). The CDR3 has 14 amino acids. Germline V gene sequence: CDR1 SGHVS, CDR2 FNYEAQ. Deletions cut 1 base from V and 8 bases from J, with 12 bases between. CDR3 loop: CASSLDQGRDIQYF. The CDR3 DNA follows: TGTGCCAGCAGCTTAGATCAGGGCAGGGACATTCAGTACTTC. The whole variable domain, remainder taken from reference TRBV7-6 and TRBJ2-4, is GAGVSQSPRYKVTKRGQDVALRCDPISGHVSLYWYRQALGQGPEFLTYFNYEAQQDKSGLPNDRFSAERPEGSISTLTIQRTEQRDSAMYRCASSLDQGRDIQYFGAGTRLSVL.

The chain has TRBV4-1 and TRBJ2-7, with 9 positions matching TRBD1. CDR3 length: 15 amino acids. J gave up 4 bases and V 4 bases, and 8 bases lay outside the gene matches. Germline CDR1 is MGHRA and CDR2 is YSYEKL. The CDR3 sequence is CASSPGQGGGYEQYF. The CDR3 nucleotides read TGCGCCAGCAGCCCGGGACAGGGTGGAGGGTACGAGCAGTACTTC.

This clone was seen once. The CDR3 region is CASSVADTEGWPLHF. The CDR3 DNA reads TGTGCCAGCAGCGTAGCGGACACGGAGGGTTGGCCCCTCCACTTT. This sequence joins TRBV9 and TRBJ1-6; possibly TRBD1 for D (5 bases). The germline gives CDR1 SGDLS, CDR2 YYNGEE. The ends were cut back, 0 bases at V and 13 bases at J, with 17 bases in the middle. The CDR3 is 15 residues long. The complete variable domain, with remaining parts taken from reference TRBV9 and TRBJ1-6, reads DSGVTQTPKHLITATGQRVTLRCSPRSGDLSVYWYQQSLDQGLQFLIQYYNGEERAKGNILERFSAQQFPDLHSELNLSSLELGDSALYFCASSVADTEGWPLHFGNGTRLTVT.

This clone occurred once. The chain combines TRBV27 with TRBJ2-1, with D unresolved. The germline CDR1 and CDR2 sequences are MNHEY and SMNVEV (reference sequence). This CDR3 has 12 amino acids. Trimming pared 5 bases from V and 9 bases from J, leaving 11 bases between. This CDR3 is CASSPVAGEQFF. The CDR3 DNA is TGTGCCAGCAGTCCCGTAGCTGGTGAGCAGTTCTTC.

The chain uses TRBV5-4 and TRBJ2-7; D remains unclear. Trimming pared 0 bases from V and 7 bases from J, leaving 14 bases between. Looked up from germline, CDR1 is SGHNT and CDR2 is YYREEE (reference sequence). This CDR3 has 14 residues. Written as DNA, the CDR3 is TGTGCCAGCAGCTTGGGACGGTGGGTGGAGGAGCAGTACTTC. This translates into CASSLGRWVEEQYF.